This TCR beta chain originates from a study of shared clonotypes between healthy human individuals. Only in-frame clones appear in the TCRdb table, and some are missing; sequencing was by immunoSEQ multiplex PCR. Among some 1 million clones listed, about three quarters were seen once. The source of this sequence is a man between 18 and 29 years old in good health. The sequenced sample consisted of memory CD4+ T cells sorted from blood. Subset reported: CD45RA-negative fraction.

CDR3 nucleotide sequence: TGTGCCAGCAGTTTTCGACCCCAAGACACCATATATTTT. Its protein product is CASSFRPQDTIYF. V and J are TRBV2 and TRBJ1-3; D not certain. CDR3 size: 13 residues. The ends were cut back, 5 bases at V and 8 bases at J, with 13 bases in the middle. Germline V lookup: CDR1 SNHLY, CDR2 FYNNEI.